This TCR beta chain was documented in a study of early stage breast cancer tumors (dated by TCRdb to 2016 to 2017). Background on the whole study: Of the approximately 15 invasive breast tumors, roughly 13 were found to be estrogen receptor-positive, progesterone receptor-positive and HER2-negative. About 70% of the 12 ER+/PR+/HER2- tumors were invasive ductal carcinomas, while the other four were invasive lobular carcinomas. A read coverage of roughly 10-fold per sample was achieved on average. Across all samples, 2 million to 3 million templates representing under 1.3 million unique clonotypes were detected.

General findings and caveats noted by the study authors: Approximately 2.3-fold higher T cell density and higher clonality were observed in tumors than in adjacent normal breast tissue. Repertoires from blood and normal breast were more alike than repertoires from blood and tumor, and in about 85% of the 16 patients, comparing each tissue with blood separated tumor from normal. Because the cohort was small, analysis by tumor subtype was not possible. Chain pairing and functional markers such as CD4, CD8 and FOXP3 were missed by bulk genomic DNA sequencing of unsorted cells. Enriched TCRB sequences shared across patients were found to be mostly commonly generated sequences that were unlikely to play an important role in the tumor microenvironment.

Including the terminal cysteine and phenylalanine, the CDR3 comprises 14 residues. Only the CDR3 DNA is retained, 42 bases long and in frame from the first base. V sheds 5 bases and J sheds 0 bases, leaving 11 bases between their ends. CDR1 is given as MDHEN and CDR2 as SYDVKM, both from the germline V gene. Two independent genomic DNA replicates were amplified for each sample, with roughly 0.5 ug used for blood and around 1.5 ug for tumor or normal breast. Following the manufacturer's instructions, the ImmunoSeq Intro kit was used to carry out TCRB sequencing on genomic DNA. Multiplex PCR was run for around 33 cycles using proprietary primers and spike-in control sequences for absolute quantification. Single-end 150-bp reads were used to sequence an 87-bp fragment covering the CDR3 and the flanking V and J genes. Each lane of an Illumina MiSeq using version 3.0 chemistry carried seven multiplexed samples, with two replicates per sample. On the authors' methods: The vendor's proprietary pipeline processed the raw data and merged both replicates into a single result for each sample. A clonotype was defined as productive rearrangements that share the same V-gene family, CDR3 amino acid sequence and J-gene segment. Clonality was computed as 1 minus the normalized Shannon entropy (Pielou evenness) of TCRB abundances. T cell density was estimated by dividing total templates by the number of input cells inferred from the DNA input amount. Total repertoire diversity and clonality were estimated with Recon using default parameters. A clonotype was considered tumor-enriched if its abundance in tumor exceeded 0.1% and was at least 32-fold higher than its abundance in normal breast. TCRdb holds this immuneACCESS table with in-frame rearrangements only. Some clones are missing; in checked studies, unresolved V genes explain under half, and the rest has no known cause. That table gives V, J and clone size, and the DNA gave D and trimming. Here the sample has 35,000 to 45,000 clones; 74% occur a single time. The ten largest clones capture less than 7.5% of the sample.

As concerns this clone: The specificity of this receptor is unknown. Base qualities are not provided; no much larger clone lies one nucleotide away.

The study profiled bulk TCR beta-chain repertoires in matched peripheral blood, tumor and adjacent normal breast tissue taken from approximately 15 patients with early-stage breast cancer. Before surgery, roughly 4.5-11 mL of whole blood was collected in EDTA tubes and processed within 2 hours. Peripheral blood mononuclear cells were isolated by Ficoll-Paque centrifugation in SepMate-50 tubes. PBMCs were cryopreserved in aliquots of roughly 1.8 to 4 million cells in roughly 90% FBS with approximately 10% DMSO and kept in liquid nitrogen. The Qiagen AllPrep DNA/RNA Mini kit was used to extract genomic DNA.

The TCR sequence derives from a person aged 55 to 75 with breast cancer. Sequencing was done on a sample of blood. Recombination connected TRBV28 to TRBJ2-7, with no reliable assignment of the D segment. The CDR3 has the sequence CASSPPDLSYEQYF. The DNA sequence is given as TGTGCCAGCAGTCCACCCGACCTCTCCTACGAGCAGTACTTC. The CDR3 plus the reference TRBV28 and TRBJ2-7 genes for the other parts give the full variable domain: DVKVTQSSRYLVKRTGEKVFLECVQDMDHENMFWYRQDPGLGLRLIYFSYDVKMKEKGDIPEGYSVSREKKERFSLILESASTNQTSMYLCASSPPDLSYEQYFGPGTRLTVT.